These 7 T cell receptor beta chains share one sample of origin, sequenced in a study of T cells in Graves' hyperthyroidism and ophthalmopathy. Regions amplified from RNA transcripts were the TCR beta CDR3 regions. The primer set for the first-round RT-PCR of the TCR CDR3 was HTBI. Each CDR3 protein is one row after TCRdb ran MiXCR on the multiplex PCR reads. The sample holds about 700,000 distinct CDR3 sequences, about 45% seen once. Specimen: peripheral blood or thyroid tissue (not recorded which). These TCRs come from an adult man with Graves' disease, either hyperthyroidism or ophthalmopathy (not recorded which).

CDR3 protein: CASSLGPPTRRGTEAFF. The CDR3 DNA reads as TGTGCCAGCAGCTTAGGACCCCCGACAAGAAGGGGCACTGAAGCTTTCTTT. The chain couples TRBV25-1 to TRBJ1-1, with D possibly TRBD1 on 5 matching bases. The germline V gene has CDR1 MGHDK and CDR2 SYGVNS. V lost 6 bases, J lost 4 bases, and 24 bases lay in between. The CDR3 is made up of 17 amino acids.

V is TRBV25-1 and J is TRBJ1-2, with D possibly matching TRBD1 (5 bases). This CDR3 region has 15 residues. Germline V lookup: CDR1 MGHDK, CDR2 SYGVNS. V lost 6 bases and J 1 base, leaving 15 bases between the germline ends. The CDR3 coding sequence is TGTGCCAGCAGAGATCGGGACGGAGTTAACTATGGCTACACCTTC. Its translation: CASRDRDGVNYGYTF.

This clonotype was counted ten times or more. The chain has TRBV12-3 or TRBV12-4 and TRBJ1-5; D is perhaps TRBD1 (5 bases). This CDR3 is built from 12 residues. Trimming pared 9 bases from V and 5 bases from J, leaving 11 bases between. The DNA of the CDR3 is TGTGCCAGAAGGAGAGGGGATCAGCCCCAGCATTTT. It is translated as CARRRGDQPQHF.

This clonotype has a single count. The chain recombines TRBV29-1 with TRBJ2-7, with a tentative D call TRBD1 (6 bases). V was trimmed by 8 bases and J by 3 bases, leaving 17 bases between them. CDR1 and CDR2 (germline): SQVTM, ANQGSEA. The CDR3 totals 13 residues. The CDR3 bases are TGCAGCAGCTTGCAGGGGCCAAGCTACGAGCAGTACTTC. Its protein product is CSSLQGPSYEQYF.

The sample holds many counts of this clonotype. The CDR3 sequence is CASSFPNTGELFF. In DNA, the CDR3 is TGTGCCAGCAGCTTTCCGAACACCGGGGAGCTGTTTTTT. This chain uses TRBV7-3 with TRBJ2-2, with D unresolved. CDR3 size: 13 residues. V gave up 3 bases and J gave up 0 bases, with 2 bases separating them. The V gene's germline CDR1 is SGHTA and CDR2 FQGTGA.

Details on this clonotype: A much larger clone sits a single nucleotide away, making a read error possible. This rearrangement joins TRBV10-3 to TRBJ1-6; D call uncertain. CDR3 length: 14 amino acids. Germline V lookup: CDR1 ENHRY, CDR2 SYGVKD. V was pared by 5 bases and J by 3 bases, with 8 bases between. The CDR3 DNA reads TGTGCCATCAGTCCTCAGGACTATAATTCACCCCTCCACTTT. Its protein product is CAISPQDYNSPLHF.

This clonotype was counted ten times or more. The chain has TRBV7-9 and TRBJ2-7; 9 nucleotides match TRBD1. This CDR3 is 14 amino acids long. The germline V gene has CDR1 SEHNR and CDR2 FQNEAQ (reference sequence). With 5 bases clipped from V and 5 bases from J, the junction kept 7 bases outside the gene matches. The DNA for the CDR3 is TGTGCCAGCAGCCCTCGGACAGGGGCCCACGAGCAGTACTTC. Translating it yields CASSPRTGAHEQYF.